The rows below give T cell receptor beta chains drawn from one sample of a study of cytomegalovirus exposure and HLA in healthy donors. Sequencing used immunoSEQ multiplex PCR; TCRdb keeps in-frame clones, though not all of them. The table lists about 120,000 clones, about 82% of them singletons. Sequenced input: PBMCs. The receptor set was obtained from a man between 18 and 29 years old in good health and CMV-seronegative. Both conserved end residues are part of each CDR3. The D gene is left open where the match is weak. The size field is filled for only some rows; it gives once, few, many or a size class.

cdr3_nt cdr3_aa d_call j_call clone_size v_call
TGTGCCAGCAGCTTAGGCAGTGGTCAGCCCCAGCATTTT CASSLGSGQPQHF . TRBJ1-5 once TRBV7-6
TGTGCCAGCAGCTCCTCCGGGACAGGGGCGACACCCCTCCACTTT CASSSSGTGATPLHF TRBD1 TRBJ1-6 . TRBV9
TGCGCCAGCAGCTTGCAGGGTATGGCCTATGGCTACACCTTC CASSLQGMAYGYTF . TRBJ1-2 . TRBV5-1
TGTGCCTGGAGCATACTCCGTTCTAGCGGGAGTTTGCCAGATACGCAGTATTTT CAWSILRSSGSLPDTQYF TRBD2 TRBJ2-3 . TRBV30
TGTGCCAGCAGTTACTTGGGGCCCGATCAGCCCCAGCATTTT CASSYLGPDQPQHF . TRBJ1-5 . TRBV6-5
TGTGCCAGTAGCAGGACAGGGCCCTCTAGCACAGATACGCAGTATTTT CASSRTGPSSTDTQYF TRBD1 TRBJ2-3 . TRBV19
TGTGCCAGTAGTCCTACTCTTGGCAGCGGGAGCGGGGCCACAGATACGCAGTATTTT CASSPTLGSGSGATDTQYF TRBD2 TRBJ2-3 . TRBV19
TGTGCCAGCAGTCGATACAGAGACCCCCACGTGCAGTACTTC CASSRYRDPHVQYF . TRBJ2-7 . TRBV2
TGTGCCAGTAGTATAGGACAGGGGGGATCTGGAAACACCATATATTTT CASSIGQGGSGNTIYF TRBD1 TRBJ1-3 . TRBV19
TGTGCCTGGAAGGAACAGGGTTTTGGTGGCACTGAAGCTTTCTTT CAWKEQGFGGTEAFF . TRBJ1-1 . TRBV30
TGTGCCAGCACCGGCGCGGGGAACTATGGCTACACCTTC CASTGAGNYGYTF . TRBJ1-2 . TRBV2
TGCGCCAGCAGCCCCACGACAGGGCTGAACACTGAAGCTTTCTTT CASSPTTGLNTEAFF TRBD1 TRBJ1-1 . TRBV4-1
TGTGCCAGCAGCCTAACCTACACCGGGGAGCTGTTTTTT CASSLTYTGELFF . TRBJ2-2 . TRBV27
TGTGCCAGCAGCCAAGTATCTCGCGACTCTGGAAACACCATATATTTT CASSQVSRDSGNTIYF . TRBJ1-3 . TRBV4-2
TGTGCCAGCAGCTTAGATGTGGGGAGCTCTGGAAACACCATATATTTT CASSLDVGSSGNTIYF . TRBJ1-3 once TRBV11-2
TGTGCCAGCAGTGACGATTCGACAGCAGAAGCTTTCTTT CASSDDSTAEAFF . TRBJ1-1 . TRBV6-4
TGTGCCAGCAGTGACCCCGCAGGAAGGTCGAACACCGGGGAGCTGTTTTTT CASSDPAGRSNTGELFF . TRBJ2-2 . TRBV6-1
TGTGCCTCAGGGGAAAACACCATATATTTT CASGENTIYF . TRBJ1-3 once TRBV30
TGCGCCAGCAGCTTGGCAGTCAATCAGCCCCAGCATTTT CASSLAVNQPQHF . TRBJ1-5 . TRBV5-1
TGTGCCAGTATGTTCCAGGGCCACATTAGTCCCAATGAGCAGTTCTTC CASMFQGHISPNEQFF . TRBJ2-1 . TRBV19
TGCGCCAGCAGCTCAACTGGGCCTGGCGCTGAAGCTTTCTTT CASSSTGPGAEAFF . TRBJ1-1 . TRBV5-1
TGCGCCAGCAGCCAAGATAATCCAGGGGCCCTTGTGGAGACCCAGTACTTC CASSQDNPGALVETQYF . TRBJ2-5 once TRBV4-1
TGTGCCAGCAGCTCTGGGACACCCCTAGCCAAAAACATTCAGTACTTC CASSSGTPLAKNIQYF . TRBJ2-4 . TRBV27
TGTGCCAGCACAAAGGGGACAGGGTTGGCAGATACGCAGTATTTT CASTKGTGLADTQYF TRBD1 TRBJ2-3 . TRBV7-9
TGTGCCAGCAGTGCTATATTAGCGGGTTCCTACGAGCAGTACTTC CASSAILAGSYEQYF TRBD2 TRBJ2-7 . TRBV2
TGTGCCAGCAGTTCGACAGGGAACACCGGGGAGCTGTTTTTT CASSSTGNTGELFF . TRBJ2-2 once TRBV6-5
TGTGCCAGCAGCTCACTAGCGGGAGGGCCGTACGAGCAGTACTTC CASSSLAGGPYEQYF TRBD2 TRBJ2-7 . TRBV13
TGTGCCACCAGCATTGAACCGGGACAGGGGGTGGTGAGTGGGGAGCTGTTTTTT CATSIEPGQGVVSGELFF TRBD1 TRBJ2-2 . TRBV15
TGTGCCAGCAGTGAAGCCTATAACGAGACCCAGTACTTC CASSEAYNETQYF . TRBJ2-5 . TRBV25-1
TGTGCCAGCAGCCCAGCAGCTGCGGATCAAGAGACCCAGTACTTC CASSPAAADQETQYF . TRBJ2-5 . TRBV7-8
TGCGCCAGCAGCCGAGCGGGGGGGCATCCCGGGGAGCTGTTTTTT CASSRAGGHPGELFF TRBD2 TRBJ2-2 . TRBV4-1
TGTGCCAGCAGGTGGGACTCCAGGGCCTACGAGCAGTACTTC CASRWDSRAYEQYF . TRBJ2-7 . TRBV6-6